This T cell receptor beta chain stems from a study of T cell changes during pregnancy in multiple sclerosis. Sequenced by immunoSEQ multiplex PCR; TCRdb stores in-frame clones only, minus some. This sample yields roughly 69,000 clones, of which approximately 91% are seen a single time; about 1.5% belongs to the top ten. This CDR3 contains 15 residues. Germline V lookup: CDR1 ENHRY, CDR2 SYGVKD. Trimming removed 2 bases at V and 5 bases at J, with 15 bases between. The receptor comes from a female donor with multiple sclerosis, enrolled in a pregnancy study. The material was peripheral blood, obtained in the third trimester of pregnancy. V is TRBV10-3 and J is TRBJ1-2, with no clear D. In DNA form, the CDR3 reads TGTGCCATCAGTGAGGCCAGAACCACCATGTATGGCTACACCTTC. This sequence encodes CAISEARTTMYGYTF.